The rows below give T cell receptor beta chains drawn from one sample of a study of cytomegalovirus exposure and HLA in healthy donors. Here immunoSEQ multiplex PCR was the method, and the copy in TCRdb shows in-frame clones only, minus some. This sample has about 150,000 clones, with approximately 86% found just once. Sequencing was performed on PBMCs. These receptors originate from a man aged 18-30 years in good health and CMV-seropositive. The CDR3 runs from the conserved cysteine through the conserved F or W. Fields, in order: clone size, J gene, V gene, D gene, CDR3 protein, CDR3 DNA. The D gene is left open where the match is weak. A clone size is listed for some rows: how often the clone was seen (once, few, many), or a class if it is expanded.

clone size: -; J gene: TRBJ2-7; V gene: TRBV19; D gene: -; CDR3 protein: CASSTGIPYEQYF; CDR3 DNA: TGTGCCAGTAGTACAGGGATCCCCTACGAGCAGTACTTC
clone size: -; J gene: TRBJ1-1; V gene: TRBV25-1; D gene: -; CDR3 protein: CASSPGYGTEAFF; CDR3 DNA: TGTGCCAGCAGTCCGGGATACGGCACTGAAGCTTTCTTT
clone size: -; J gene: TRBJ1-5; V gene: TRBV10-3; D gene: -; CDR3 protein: CATWTPLSNQPQHF; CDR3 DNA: TGTGCCACGTGGACTCCTTTAAGCAATCAGCCCCAGCATTTT
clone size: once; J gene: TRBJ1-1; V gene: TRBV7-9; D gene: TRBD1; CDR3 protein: CASGTGVTMNTEAFF; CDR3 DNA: TGTGCCAGCGGGACAGGGGTTACCATGAACACTGAAGCTTTCTTT
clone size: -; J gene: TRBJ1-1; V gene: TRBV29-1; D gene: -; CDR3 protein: CSVSRQPNTEAFF; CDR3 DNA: TGCAGCGTATCAAGACAGCCGAACACTGAAGCTTTCTTT
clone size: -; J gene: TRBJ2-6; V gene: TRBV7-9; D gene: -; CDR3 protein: CASSLVAGALGANVLTF; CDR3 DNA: TGTGCCAGCAGCTTAGTCGCAGGGGCGCTCGGGGCCAACGTCCTGACTTTC
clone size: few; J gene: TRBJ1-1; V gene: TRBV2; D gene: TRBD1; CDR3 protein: CASSDPGQIIEAFF; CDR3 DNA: TGTGCCAGCAGTGATCCGGGACAGATTATTGAAGCTTTCTTT
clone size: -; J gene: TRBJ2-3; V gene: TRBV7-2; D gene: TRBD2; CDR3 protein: CASSLAGGSTDTQYF; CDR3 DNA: TGTGCCAGCAGCTTGGCGGGGGGGAGCACAGATACGCAGTATTTT
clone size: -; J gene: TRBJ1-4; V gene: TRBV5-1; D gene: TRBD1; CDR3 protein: CASSQPDRDDVKLFF; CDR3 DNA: TGCGCCAGCAGCCAACCGGACAGGGATGATGTAAAACTGTTTTTT
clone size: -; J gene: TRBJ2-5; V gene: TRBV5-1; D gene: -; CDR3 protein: CASSLGVAGETQYF; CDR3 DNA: TGCGCCAGCAGCTTGGGGGTAGCTGGGGAGACCCAGTACTTC
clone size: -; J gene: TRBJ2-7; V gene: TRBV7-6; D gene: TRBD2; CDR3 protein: CASSYQGLVSEQYF; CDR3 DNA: TGTGCCAGCAGTTATCAAGGACTAGTCTCCGAGCAGTACTTC
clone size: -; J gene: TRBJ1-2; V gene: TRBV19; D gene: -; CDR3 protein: CASSVQGRYGYTF; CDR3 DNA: TGTGCCAGTTCAGTACAGGGCCGATATGGCTACACCTTC
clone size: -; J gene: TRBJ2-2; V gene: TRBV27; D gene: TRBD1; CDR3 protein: CASSSRDSDTGELFF; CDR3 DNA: TGTGCCAGCAGTTCAAGGGACAGCGACACCGGGGAGCTGTTTTTT
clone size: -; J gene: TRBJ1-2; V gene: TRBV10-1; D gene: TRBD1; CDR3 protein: CASRPGQGGGYTF; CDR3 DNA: TGCGCCAGCAGGCCCGGACAGGGGGGAGGCTACACCTTC
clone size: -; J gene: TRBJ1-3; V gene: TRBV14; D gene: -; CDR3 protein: CASSQLAGPGNTIYF; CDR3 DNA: TGTGCCAGCAGCCAACTCGCAGGGCCGGGAAACACCATATATTTT
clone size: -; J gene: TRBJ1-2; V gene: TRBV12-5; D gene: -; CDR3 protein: CASGLVGQGGRANYGYTF; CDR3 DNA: TGTGCTAGTGGTTTGGTAGGGCAGGGAGGAAGGGCTAACTATGGCTACACCTTC
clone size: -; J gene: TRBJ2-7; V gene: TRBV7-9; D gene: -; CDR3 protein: CASSFPIGREGGEQYF; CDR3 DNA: TGTGCCAGCAGCTTTCCCATAGGCAGGGAAGGGGGCGAGCAGTACTTC
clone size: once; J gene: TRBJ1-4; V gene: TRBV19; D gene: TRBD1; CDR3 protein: CASSGPTGAGEKLFF; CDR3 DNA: TGTGCCAGTAGTGGTCCGACAGGGGCAGGGGAAAAACTGTTTTTT
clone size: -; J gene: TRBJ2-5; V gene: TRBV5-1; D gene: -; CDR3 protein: CASSLEGVGTQYF; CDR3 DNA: TGCGCCAGCAGCTTGGAGGGGGTAGGGACCCAGTACTTC
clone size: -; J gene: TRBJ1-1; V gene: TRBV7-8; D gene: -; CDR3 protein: CASSPGTPEAFF; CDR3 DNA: TGTGCCAGCAGCCCCGGGACACCCGAAGCTTTCTTT
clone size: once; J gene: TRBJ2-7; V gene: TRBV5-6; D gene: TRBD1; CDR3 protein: CASSDAVGTGGLLNF; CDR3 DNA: TGTGCCAGCAGCGATGCAGTGGGGACAGGGGGCCTTCTGAACTTC
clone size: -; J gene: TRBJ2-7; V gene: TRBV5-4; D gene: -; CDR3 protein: CASSLGANEQYF; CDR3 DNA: TGTGCCAGCAGCTTGGGGGCAAATGAGCAGTACTTC
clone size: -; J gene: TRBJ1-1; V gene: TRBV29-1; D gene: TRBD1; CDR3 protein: CSVRTGLNTEAFF; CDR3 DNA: TGCAGCGTTCGGACAGGACTGAACACTGAAGCTTTCTTT
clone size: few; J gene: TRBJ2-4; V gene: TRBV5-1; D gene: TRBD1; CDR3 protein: CASSLVGTGAKNIQYF; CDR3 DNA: TGCGCCAGCAGCTTGGTAGGGACAGGAGCCAAAAACATTCAGTACTTC
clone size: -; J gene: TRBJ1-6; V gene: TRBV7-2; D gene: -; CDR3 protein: CASSLVTGRGSYNSPLHF; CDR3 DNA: TGTGCCAGCAGCTTAGTAACAGGGAGGGGATCCTATAATTCACCCCTCCACTTT
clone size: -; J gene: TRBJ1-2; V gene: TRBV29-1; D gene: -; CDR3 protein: CSVAIKGSDYTF; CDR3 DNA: TGCAGCGTTGCCATCAAGGGGTCCGACTACACCTTC
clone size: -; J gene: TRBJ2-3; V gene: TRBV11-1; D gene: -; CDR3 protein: CASSLARGGDTQYF; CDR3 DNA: TGTGCCAGCAGCTTAGCCAGGGGAGGGGATACGCAGTATTTT
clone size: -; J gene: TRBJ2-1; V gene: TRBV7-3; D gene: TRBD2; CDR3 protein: CASSSGLAGGYNEQFF; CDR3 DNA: TGTGCCAGCAGCTCCGGACTAGCGGGGGGCTACAATGAGCAGTTCTTC
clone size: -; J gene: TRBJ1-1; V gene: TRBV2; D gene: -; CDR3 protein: CASSEDSPTEAFF; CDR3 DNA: TGTGCCAGCAGTGAAGACTCCCCAACTGAAGCTTTCTTT
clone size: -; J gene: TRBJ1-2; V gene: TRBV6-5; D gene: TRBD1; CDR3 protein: CASRSTGGYGYTF; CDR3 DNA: TGTGCCAGCAGATCGACAGGGGGCTATGGCTACACCTTC
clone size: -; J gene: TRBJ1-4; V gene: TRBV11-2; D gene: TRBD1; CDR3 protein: CASSSRTGDDNEKLFF; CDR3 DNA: TGTGCCAGCAGCTCGAGGACAGGGGACGATAATGAAAAACTGTTTTTT
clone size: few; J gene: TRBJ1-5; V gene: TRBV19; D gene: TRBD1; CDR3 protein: CASRISRTGYQPQHF; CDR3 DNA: TGTGCCAGTAGAATTTCCCGGACAGGGTATCAGCCCCAGCATTTT
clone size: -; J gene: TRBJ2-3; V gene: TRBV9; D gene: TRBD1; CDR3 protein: CASSWTGNTDTQYF; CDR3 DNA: TGTGCCAGCAGCTGGACAGGGAACACAGATACGCAGTATTTT
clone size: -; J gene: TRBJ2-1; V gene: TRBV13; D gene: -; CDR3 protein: CASSLYSTLGLAYNEQFF; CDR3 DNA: TGTGCCAGCAGCTTATACTCCACCCTTGGGCTAGCGTACAATGAGCAGTTCTTC
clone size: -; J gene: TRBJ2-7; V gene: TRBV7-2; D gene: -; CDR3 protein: CASSLAPGREQYF; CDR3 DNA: TGTGCCAGCAGCTTAGCCCCAGGGAGGGAGCAGTACTTC
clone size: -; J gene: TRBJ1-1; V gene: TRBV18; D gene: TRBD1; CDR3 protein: CASSPPRAGGITEAFF; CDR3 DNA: TGTGCCAGCTCACCACCGAGGGCAGGGGGCATCACTGAAGCTTTCTTT
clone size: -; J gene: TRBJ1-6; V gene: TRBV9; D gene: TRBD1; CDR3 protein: CASSPTTGRSYNSPLHF; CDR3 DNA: TGTGCCAGCAGCCCTACGACAGGGCGCTCCTATAATTCACCCCTCCACTTT
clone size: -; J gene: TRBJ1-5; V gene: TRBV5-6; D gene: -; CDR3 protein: CASSLANSNSNQPQHF; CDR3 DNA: TGTGCCAGCAGCTTGGCCAACAGCAATAGCAATCAGCCCCAGCATTTT
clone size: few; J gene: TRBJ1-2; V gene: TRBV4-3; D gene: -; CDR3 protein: CASSQELPGYNYGYTF; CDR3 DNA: TGCGCCAGCAGCCAAGAACTGCCAGGATATAACTATGGCTACACCTTC
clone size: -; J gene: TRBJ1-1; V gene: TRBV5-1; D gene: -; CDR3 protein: CASSLRVGTEAFF; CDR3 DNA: TGCGCCAGCAGCCTCAGGGTCGGCACTGAAGCTTTCTTT
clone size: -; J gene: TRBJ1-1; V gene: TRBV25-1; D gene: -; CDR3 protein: CASSESEGRGAGTEAFF; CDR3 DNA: TGTGCCAGCAGTGAGTCTGAGGGTCGAGGAGCGGGCACTGAAGCTTTCTTT